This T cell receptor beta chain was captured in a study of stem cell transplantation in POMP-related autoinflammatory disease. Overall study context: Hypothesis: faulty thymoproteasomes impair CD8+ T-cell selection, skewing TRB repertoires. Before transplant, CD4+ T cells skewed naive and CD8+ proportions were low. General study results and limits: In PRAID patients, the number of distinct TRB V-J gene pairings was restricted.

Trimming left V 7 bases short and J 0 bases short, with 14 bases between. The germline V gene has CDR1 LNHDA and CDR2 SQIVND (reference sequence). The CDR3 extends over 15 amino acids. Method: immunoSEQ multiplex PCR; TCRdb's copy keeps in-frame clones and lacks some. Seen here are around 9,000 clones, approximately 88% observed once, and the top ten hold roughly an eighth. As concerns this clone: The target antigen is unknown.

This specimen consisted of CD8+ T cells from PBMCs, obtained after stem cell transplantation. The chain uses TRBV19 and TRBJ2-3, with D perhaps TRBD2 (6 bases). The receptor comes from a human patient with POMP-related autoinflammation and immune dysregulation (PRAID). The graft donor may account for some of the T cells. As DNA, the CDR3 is TGTGCCAGTATCGGCTCGGGGACTAGCACAGATACGCAGTATTTT. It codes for CASIGSGTSTDTQYF.